What follows are 10 T cell receptor beta chains derived from one specimen sequenced in a study of blood T cell repertoires in COVID-19. Clones were sequenced by immunoSEQ multiplex PCR, and TCRdb holds only the in-frame ones, with some missing. This sample yields about 38,000 clones, of which about 88% are seen a single time; 34% belongs to the top ten. The sequenced sample was peripheral blood. The receptors shown here come from a man in his 70s with active COVID-19.

This chain links TRBV6-5 with TRBJ1-5; D perhaps matches TRBD1 (6 bases). V lost 5 bases to trimming and J lost 1 base, with 12 bases between them. The CDR3 is 15 residues long. From germline, CDR1 is MNHEY and CDR2 SVGAGI. The CDR3, as DNA: TGTGCCAGCAGTCAGGACAGAGCCAGCAATCAGCCCCAGCATTTT. Translation: CASSQDRASNQPQHF.

The CDR3 DNA follows: TGTGCCAGCAGTGTAAGGGTCAACAGGGAAGCTTTCTTT. Translation gives CASSVRVNREAFF. This chain uses TRBV27 with TRBJ1-1; D is perhaps TRBD1 (5 bases). The V and J ends lost 5 bases and 8 bases respectively, with 15 bases between them. In germline, CDR1 is MNHEY, CDR2 SMNVEV (reference sequence). The CDR3 is made up of 13 amino acids.

The chain employs TRBV19 and TRBJ1-5, with D perhaps TRBD1 (5 bases). The germline CDR1 and CDR2 sequences are LNHDA and SQIVND (reference sequence). Trimming cost V 6 bases and J 0 bases, with 15 bases left between them. This CDR3 spans 16 amino acids. As DNA, the CDR3 is TGTGCCAGTAGCCCCTGGGGCAGGGCTAGCAATCAGCCCCAGCATTTT. This encodes CASSPWGRASNQPQHF.

The rearrangement joins TRBV7-8 to TRBJ2-7, with 10 bases lining up with TRBD1. V shed 5 bases, J shed 2 bases, and the junction held 9 bases outside the gene matches. CDR1 and CDR2 from the germline V gene are SGHVS and FQNEAQ. The length of the CDR3 is 16 residues. CDR3 sequence: CASSPSGGTGAYEQYF. CDR3 in DNA: TGTGCCAGCAGCCCCTCTGGAGGGACAGGGGCCTACGAGCAGTACTTC. The full variable domain, with the rest looked up from reference TRBV7-8 and TRBJ2-7, is GAGVSQSPRYKVAKRGQDVALRCDPISGHVSLFWYQQALGQGPEFLTYFQNEAQLDKSGLPSDRFFAERPEGSVSTLKIQRTQQEDSAVYLCASSPSGGTGAYEQYFGPGTRLTVT.

The J gene is TRBJ2-2, the V gene TRBV28, with D perhaps TRBD1 (6 bases). The CDR3 has 14 residues. Germline values: CDR1 MDHEN, CDR2 SYDVKM. Trimming took 7 bases from V and 1 from J, leaving 10 bases between them. CDR3 amino acids: CASIGTKNTGELFF. CDR3 coding DNA: TGTGCCAGCATAGGGACAAAGAACACCGGGGAGCTGTTTTTT.

The chain carries TRBV27 and TRBJ2-3; D uncertain. The length of the CDR3 is 15 residues. CDR1 is MNHEY, CDR2 SMNVEV, per germline (reference sequence). Trimming cost V 6 bases and J 1 base, with 14 bases left between them. CDR3 region: CASSPSVPRTDTQYF. The CDR3 DNA is TGTGCCAGCAGCCCGTCGGTCCCCCGCACAGATACGCAGTATTTT.

This chain connects TRBV7-3 to TRBJ2-1; 11 bases are a match to TRBD2. CDR3 length: 15 residues. With 4 bases clipped from V and 3 bases from J, the junction kept 2 bases outside the gene matches. The germline gives CDR1 SGHTA, CDR2 FQGTGA. CDR3 residues: CASSYTSGSYNEQFF. CDR3 in DNA: TGTGCCAGCAGCTATACTAGCGGGAGCTACAATGAGCAGTTCTTC.

The chain couples TRBV10-3 to TRBJ2-7; a possible D gene is TRBD1 (6 bases). Germline-derived CDR1 and CDR2 are ENHRY and SYGVKD. The CDR3 contains 13 residues. V was trimmed by 2 bases and J by 9 bases, leaving 14 bases between them. CDR3 in amino acids: CAISERDTVGQYF. The CDR3 DNA sequence: TGTGCCATCAGTGAGAGGGACACCGTAGGGCAGTACTTC.

The rearrangement uses TRBV3-1 (or the pseudogene TRBV3-2) and TRBJ2-2; possibly TRBD1 for D (6 bases). The germline V gene has CDR1 LGHDT and CDR2 YNNKEL (reference sequence). The CDR3 covers 12 residues. V was clipped by 7 bases and J by 8 bases, with 11 bases between them. DNA for the CDR3: TGTGCCAGCACCAGGACAGCGGGGGAGCTGTTTTTT. This codes for CASTRTAGELFF.

The chain is built from TRBV5-8 and TRBJ1-4, with D possibly being TRBD1 (6 bases). The length of the CDR3 is 14 residues. Per germline, CDR1 SGHTS and CDR2 YDEGEE. The V and J ends lost 0 bases and 5 bases respectively, with 8 bases between them. The CDR3 nucleotides read TGTGCCAGCAGCTTGGGTCAGGGGAATGAAAAACTGTTTTTT. Translation gives CASSLGQGNEKLFF.